This T cell receptor beta chain was profiled in a study of OX40 agonist ivuxolimab in advanced cancers. Study-wide background: Dosing consisted of intravenous ivuxolimab at 0.01 to 10 mg/kg every 2 weeks.

V lost 3 bases, J lost 5 bases, and 6 bases stayed unmatched. Germline-derived CDR1 and CDR2 are MGHRA and YSYEKL. CDR3 size: 16 residues. Repertoires were generated with immunoSEQ multiplex PCR, while TCRdb's copy carries only in-frame clones and drops some. The table includes tens of thousands of clones, about 92% detected once. The V gene is TRBV4-1, the J gene TRBJ2-5, with 13 bases that match TRBD2. The clonotype was recovered from an adult with an advanced solid tumor such as melanoma, head and neck, liver or kidney cancer. Sequences were derived from CD4+ or CD8+ T cells sorted from blood, sampled in a trial of the OX40 agonist ivuxolimab. DNA for the CDR3: TGCGCCAGCAGCCATCCCACTAGCGGGGGGGCTGAGACCCAGTACTTC. Translation gives CASSHPTSGGAETQYF.